This is a list of T cell receptor beta chains from one sample in a study of blood T cell repertoires in COVID-19. Sequencing was performed with immunoSEQ multiplex PCR; in TCRdb, only in-frame clones are kept and a portion is missing. This sample has about 140,000 clones, with around 88% found just once. Sequencing was done on a sample of peripheral blood. The receptors shown here come from a human donor in a cohort sampled during active COVID-19. The CDR3 runs from the conserved cysteine through the conserved F or W. The order of the fields is V gene, J gene, D gene, clone size, CDR3 DNA, CDR3 protein. D genes are given only for firm matches. Clone size appears in some rows only: once, few, many, or a class for an expanded clone.

v_gene: TRBV30; j_gene: TRBJ2-5; d_gene: TRBD2; abundance: -; CDR3nt: TGTGCCTGGAGTCATCCTAGCGGGAGCCCCCAAGAGACCCAGTACTTC; CDR3aa: CAWSHPSGSPQETQYF
v_gene: TRBV28; j_gene: TRBJ1-1; d_gene: -; abundance: -; CDR3nt: TGTGCCAGCAGTCAGATTCGTCTGGCGGACACTGAAGCTTTCTTT; CDR3aa: CASSQIRLADTEAFF
v_gene: TRBV9; j_gene: TRBJ2-2; d_gene: TRBD2; abundance: -; CDR3nt: TGTGCCAGCAGCCCTCGAGCGGGGGGCGCTACGAACACCGGGGAGCTGTTTTTT; CDR3aa: CASSPRAGGATNTGELFF
v_gene: TRBV6-6; j_gene: TRBJ1-5; d_gene: TRBD1; abundance: -; CDR3nt: TGTGCCAGCAGTCCAGCCACAGGGGGCCTCAATCAGCCCCAGCATTTT; CDR3aa: CASSPATGGLNQPQHF
v_gene: TRBV4-2; j_gene: TRBJ2-7; d_gene: TRBD2; abundance: once; CDR3nt: TGTGCCAGCAGCGAAGAACTAGCGGGGGGATACGAGCAGTACTTC; CDR3aa: CASSEELAGGYEQYF
v_gene: TRBV7-2; j_gene: TRBJ2-3; d_gene: -; abundance: -; CDR3nt: TGTGCCAGCAGCCTATCAGATACGCAGTATTTT; CDR3aa: CASSLSDTQYF
v_gene: TRBV18; j_gene: TRBJ1-1; d_gene: -; abundance: -; CDR3nt: TGTGCCAGCTCCGGGCCGGGACCGGGAGCTGAAGCTTTCTTT; CDR3aa: CASSGPGPGAEAFF
v_gene: TRBV10-3; j_gene: TRBJ1-5; d_gene: TRBD1; abundance: -; CDR3nt: TGTGCCATCAGTGTTGGGACAGGCGACCTTTATAGCAATCAGCCCCAGCATTTT; CDR3aa: CAISVGTGDLYSNQPQHF
v_gene: TRBV27; j_gene: TRBJ2-1; d_gene: TRBD2; abundance: -; CDR3nt: TGTGCCAGCAGTGAAGCGGGGCTCCTATACAATGAGCAGTTCTTC; CDR3aa: CASSEAGLLYNEQFF
v_gene: TRBV6-6; j_gene: TRBJ1-3; d_gene: -; abundance: -; CDR3nt: TGTGCCAGCAGTTACGACTTCCGCTCTGGAAACACCATATATTTT; CDR3aa: CASSYDFRSGNTIYF
v_gene: TRBV30; j_gene: TRBJ2-1; d_gene: -; abundance: once; CDR3nt: TGTGCCTGGACCCCCCCGAATCGGAATGAGCAGTTCTTC; CDR3aa: CAWTPPNRNEQFF
v_gene: TRBV3-1/TRBV3-2; j_gene: TRBJ1-1; d_gene: -; abundance: -; CDR3nt: TGTGCCAGCAGGCAAACCTTGGGGCGGAACTCGAACACTGAAGCTTTCTTT; CDR3aa: CASRQTLGRNSNTEAFF
v_gene: TRBV7-9; j_gene: TRBJ2-7; d_gene: -; abundance: -; CDR3nt: TGTGCCAGCAGCTTTGGTGGGGGGAACTACGAGCAGTACTTC; CDR3aa: CASSFGGGNYEQYF
v_gene: TRBV28; j_gene: TRBJ2-7; d_gene: -; abundance: -; CDR3nt: TGTGCCAGCAGCCACCCGGCAACGGCAGGGACCTACGAGCAGTACTTC; CDR3aa: CASSHPATAGTYEQYF
v_gene: TRBV29-1; j_gene: TRBJ2-7; d_gene: TRBD2; abundance: -; CDR3nt: TGCAGCGTTGAAGGGGGGGAACTAGCGGGAGTCGAGCAGTACTTC; CDR3aa: CSVEGGELAGVEQYF
v_gene: TRBV30; j_gene: TRBJ2-5; d_gene: -; abundance: once; CDR3nt: TGTGCCTGGAGTGTACAGGGTGGTCAAGAGACCCAGTACTTC; CDR3aa: CAWSVQGGQETQYF
v_gene: TRBV5-4; j_gene: TRBJ2-7; d_gene: -; abundance: -; CDR3nt: TGTGCCAGCAGCCCCGGACTGACCTACGAGCAGTACTTC; CDR3aa: CASSPGLTYEQYF
v_gene: TRBV6-4; j_gene: TRBJ2-7; d_gene: -; abundance: -; CDR3nt: TGTGCCAGCAGTGACCCTAGGAGCTCCTACGAGCAGTACTTC; CDR3aa: CASSDPRSSYEQYF
v_gene: TRBV19; j_gene: TRBJ2-5; d_gene: -; abundance: -; CDR3nt: TGTGCCAGTAGTATAATAGCCGGGATAGAGACCCAGTACTTC; CDR3aa: CASSIIAGIETQYF
v_gene: TRBV7-2; j_gene: TRBJ1-5; d_gene: -; abundance: -; CDR3nt: TGTGCCAGCAGTAACAGGGCGGATCAGCCCCAGCATTTT; CDR3aa: CASSNRADQPQHF
v_gene: TRBV2; j_gene: TRBJ2-3; d_gene: TRBD2; abundance: -; CDR3nt: TGTGCCAGCAGCGCGGGACTAGCGGTCCTTAGGGATACGCAGTATTTT; CDR3aa: CASSAGLAVLRDTQYF
v_gene: TRBV28; j_gene: TRBJ2-1; d_gene: -; abundance: once; CDR3nt: TGTGCCAGCAGTTTACCGAGCGGAATTAGCTCCTACAATGAGCAGTTCTTC; CDR3aa: CASSLPSGISSYNEQFF
v_gene: TRBV10-1; j_gene: TRBJ1-1; d_gene: TRBD1; abundance: -; CDR3nt: TGCGCCAGCAGTGACGCCGGGACAGGGAGCTTTGGGAACACTGAAGCTTTCTTT; CDR3aa: CASSDAGTGSFGNTEAFF
v_gene: TRBV5-5; j_gene: TRBJ1-6; d_gene: TRBD1; abundance: -; CDR3nt: TGTGCCAGCAGCTTGAGGAGGCCAGAGGGGGCAGGCTCACCCCTCCACTTT; CDR3aa: CASSLRRPEGAGSPLHF
v_gene: TRBV28; j_gene: TRBJ2-2; d_gene: TRBD1; abundance: -; CDR3nt: TGTGCCAGCAGTTTGGGGCAGGGGGTCAGCACCGGGGAGCTGTTTTTT; CDR3aa: CASSLGQGVSTGELFF
v_gene: TRBV7-3; j_gene: TRBJ2-3; d_gene: TRBD2; abundance: -; CDR3nt: TGTGCCAGCAGCTTTTTAGCGGGAGCCTCGAGGGATACGCAGTATTTT; CDR3aa: CASSFLAGASRDTQYF
v_gene: TRBV11-3; j_gene: TRBJ2-2; d_gene: TRBD1; abundance: -; CDR3nt: TGTGCCAGCAGGACCCTACAGGGGACCGGGGAGCTGTTTTTT; CDR3aa: CASRTLQGTGELFF
v_gene: TRBV11-2; j_gene: TRBJ2-7; d_gene: TRBD1; abundance: -; CDR3nt: TGTGCCAGCAGCTCTCCTAACCCAGGACAGGGCATTTCCTACGAGCAGTACTTC; CDR3aa: CASSSPNPGQGISYEQYF
v_gene: TRBV19; j_gene: TRBJ2-7; d_gene: TRBD2; abundance: once; CDR3nt: TGTGCCAGTAGCGTCCTAGCGGGAGCAAGGTTTGGCGAGCAGTACTTC; CDR3aa: CASSVLAGARFGEQYF
v_gene: TRBV30; j_gene: TRBJ1-6; d_gene: -; abundance: -; CDR3nt: TGTGCCTGGAGAAGGGGGTCACCCCTCCACTTT; CDR3aa: CAWRRGSPLHF
v_gene: TRBV15; j_gene: TRBJ2-7; d_gene: TRBD1; abundance: -; CDR3nt: TGTGCCACCAGCATGGGACAGGGGGCCTACGAGCAGTACTTC; CDR3aa: CATSMGQGAYEQYF
v_gene: TRBV18; j_gene: TRBJ1-1; d_gene: -; abundance: -; CDR3nt: TGTGCCAGCTCACCCTCGACCAGGCGCACTGAAGCTTTCTTT; CDR3aa: CASSPSTRRTEAFF
v_gene: TRBV30; j_gene: TRBJ1-2; d_gene: -; abundance: -; CDR3nt: TGTGCCTGGAGTTGGGGACGGGGGACGCCCAGTGGCTACACCTTC; CDR3aa: CAWSWGRGTPSGYTF
v_gene: TRBV2; j_gene: TRBJ2-4; d_gene: -; abundance: -; CDR3nt: TGTGCCAGCACCGATCGGGACTCCATAAAAAACATTCAGTACTTC; CDR3aa: CASTDRDSIKNIQYF
v_gene: TRBV7-2; j_gene: TRBJ2-7; d_gene: TRBD1; abundance: -; CDR3nt: TGTGCCAGCAGCCCCCGACAGGGGAGGCAGCAGTACTTC; CDR3aa: CASSPRQGRQQYF
v_gene: TRBV13; j_gene: TRBJ1-2; d_gene: TRBD1; abundance: -; CDR3nt: TGTGCCAGCAGCCGAGGACAGGGGTTGTATGGCTACACCTTC; CDR3aa: CASSRGQGLYGYTF
v_gene: TRBV6-6; j_gene: TRBJ2-1; d_gene: -; abundance: -; CDR3nt: TGTGCCAGCAGTTCCCTGGACTTGGTCAACAATGAGCAGTTCTTC; CDR3aa: CASSSLDLVNNEQFF
v_gene: TRBV11-3; j_gene: TRBJ1-1; d_gene: -; abundance: -; CDR3nt: TGTGCCAGCAGCTTAGGGTACTCTGAAGCTTTCTTT; CDR3aa: CASSLGYSEAFF
v_gene: TRBV3-1/TRBV3-2; j_gene: TRBJ2-7; d_gene: TRBD2; abundance: -; CDR3nt: TGTGCCAGCAGCCTGGGCGGGGGAGAGCAGTACTTC; CDR3aa: CASSLGGGEQYF
v_gene: TRBV28; j_gene: TRBJ1-2; d_gene: TRBD1; abundance: once; CDR3nt: TGTGCCACATACCTGGGACAGAACTATGGCTACACCTTC; CDR3aa: CATYLGQNYGYTF
v_gene: TRBV7-2; j_gene: TRBJ2-1; d_gene: TRBD2; abundance: once; CDR3nt: TGTGCCAGCAGCTTAGCGAGCGGGGATCAGTTCTTC; CDR3aa: CASSLASGDQFF
v_gene: TRBV28; j_gene: TRBJ1-4; d_gene: TRBD1; abundance: -; CDR3nt: TGTGCCAGCAGGCGTAACGACAGGGGCTGGGATGAAAAACTGTTTTTT; CDR3aa: CASRRNDRGWDEKLFF
v_gene: TRBV12-3/TRBV12-4; j_gene: TRBJ1-2; d_gene: -; abundance: -; CDR3nt: TGTGCCAGCAGTTTAGGGACAAGGCTTGGCTACACCTTC; CDR3aa: CASSLGTRLGYTF
v_gene: TRBV6-5; j_gene: TRBJ2-7; d_gene: TRBD2; abundance: -; CDR3nt: TGTGCCAGCAGTTACTCGACTACTAGCGCGGCCTACGAGCAGTACTTC; CDR3aa: CASSYSTTSAAYEQYF
v_gene: TRBV6-5; j_gene: TRBJ1-1; d_gene: -; abundance: -; CDR3nt: TGTGCCAGCGATACGCGGGGGGAGGGCACTGAAGCTTTCTTT; CDR3aa: CASDTRGEGTEAFF
v_gene: TRBV19; j_gene: TRBJ2-5; d_gene: -; abundance: -; CDR3nt: TGTGCCAGTAGTAGCAGGGCTACCAAAGAGACCCAGTACTTC; CDR3aa: CASSSRATKETQYF
v_gene: TRBV5-4; j_gene: TRBJ2-7; d_gene: -; abundance: -; CDR3nt: TGTGCCAGCAGCCCGGGTAGCGGCTCCTACGAGCAGTACTTC; CDR3aa: CASSPGSGSYEQYF
v_gene: TRBV24-1; j_gene: TRBJ1-5; d_gene: TRBD1; abundance: -; CDR3nt: TGTGCCACCAGTGACCCAAGACAGGGTAACAATCAGCCCCAGCATTTT; CDR3aa: CATSDPRQGNNQPQHF
v_gene: TRBV28; j_gene: TRBJ2-3; d_gene: -; abundance: -; CDR3nt: TGTGCCAGCAGTCTAAGCGTGGATACGCAGTATTTT; CDR3aa: CASSLSVDTQYF
v_gene: TRBV27; j_gene: TRBJ1-5; d_gene: TRBD1; abundance: few; CDR3nt: TGTGCCAGCAGATTAGACAGGGCTGGGCAGCCCCAGCATTTT; CDR3aa: CASRLDRAGQPQHF
v_gene: TRBV30; j_gene: TRBJ1-6; d_gene: -; abundance: -; CDR3nt: TGTGCCTGGAGTGCGGGGGTAATTTCCGCCCTCCACTTT; CDR3aa: CAWSAGVISALHF
v_gene: TRBV28; j_gene: TRBJ1-5; d_gene: -; abundance: -; CDR3nt: TGTGCCAGCAGTTTATTCTCCCCCGGTTTGCGGCAGCCCCAGCATTTT; CDR3aa: CASSLFSPGLRQPQHF
v_gene: TRBV7-9; j_gene: TRBJ1-2; d_gene: -; abundance: -; CDR3nt: TGTGCCAGCAGCTTTCCTAAGTCATATGGCTACACCTTC; CDR3aa: CASSFPKSYGYTF
v_gene: TRBV29-1; j_gene: TRBJ2-3; d_gene: TRBD2; abundance: -; CDR3nt: TGCAGCGTTGAAGGGGCGGGAGACGCAGATACGCAGTATTTT; CDR3aa: CSVEGAGDADTQYF
v_gene: TRBV11-3; j_gene: TRBJ1-1; d_gene: TRBD1; abundance: -; CDR3nt: TGTGCCATCTCACAGGGGATTGACACTGAAGCTTTCTTT; CDR3aa: CAISQGIDTEAFF